This TCR beta chain was sequenced during a study of blood T cell repertoires in COVID-19. This CDR3 has 16 residues. In germline, CDR1 is SGDLS, CDR2 YYNGEE. V lost 3 bases, J lost 5 bases, and 17 bases lay in between. The protocol was immunoSEQ multiplex PCR, while the TCRdb copy is restricted to in-frame clones and leaves out a portion. The sample lists 300,000 to 450,000 clones; roughly nine tenths were seen once. The chain uses TRBV9 and TRBJ1-4; D is perhaps TRBD1 (5 bases). The clonotype originates from a man younger than 35 who had recovered from COVID-19. Sequencing used PBMCs or T cells enriched from blood (not recorded which). The chain's CDR3 is CASSAQDGTRNEKLFF. The DNA of the CDR3 is TGTGCCAGCAGCGCTCAAGACGGGACTAGGAATGAAAAACTGTTTTTT.